This T cell receptor (beta chain) was captured in a study of T cells in Graves' hyperthyroidism and ophthalmopathy. Study-wide points: Ophthalmopathy was told apart from stable hyperthyroidism by a 13 V-J model. Onset of ophthalmopathy came a median 6.5 months after the model predicted it.

Germline lookup yields CDR1 SGHTA and CDR2 FQGNSA. This CDR3 is built from 14 residues. The junction had 3 bases not matched to a gene; V was cut back by 4 bases and J by 4 bases. TCR beta CDR3 regions were amplified from RNA. First-round RT-PCR of the TCR CDR3 relied on the HTBI primer set. MiXCR, run by TCRdb on the multiplex PCR reads, gives a single entry per CDR3 protein. The sample records roughly 380,000 distinct CDR3 sequences, approximately 19% being singletons. This clonotype was detected ten times or more. What it recognizes is unknown. Stable Graves' hyperthyroidism meant no ophthalmopathy progression within 18 months.

The TCR comes from a woman between 18 and 30 years old with Graves' hyperthyroidism. V gene TRBV7-2 combines with J gene TRBJ2-7, with TRBD1 identical over 11 bases. The sequencing sample was made of blood. The CDR3 sequence: CASSWDRGGYEQYF. For the CDR3, the DNA is TGTGCCAGCAGCTGGGACAGGGGGGGATACGAGCAGTACTTC.